This TCR beta chain was captured by sequencing in a study of post-analysis software for immune sequencing data. Study background: Several disease courses (relapsing-remitting, secondary progressive and progressive-relapsing) of multiple sclerosis were included. Study-wide results and caveats: Controls' normalized Chao1 diversity significantly exceeded that of multiple sclerosis patients. Samples prepared in the same batch strongly co-clustered by F measure. Higher frequency in patients than in controls was seen for 5 or 6 TRBV segments, with TRBV5-6, TRBV5-1 and TRBV20-1 among them.

As for this clonotype: What it binds is not known.

CDR3 size: 15 residues. The germline CDR1 and CDR2 sequences are SQVTM and ANQGSEA. V was pared by 4 bases and J by 0 bases, with 12 bases between. The authors incorporated unique molecular identifiers into the TCR beta cDNA libraries. T cells numbering roughly 1 to 10 million gave rise to some 500,000 cDNA molecules. Using its own MiXCR run on the PCR reads, TCRdb lists one record per CDR3 protein. The sample carries over 700,000 distinct CDR3 sequences, 25% to 30% recorded once. V gene TRBV29-1 combines with J gene TRBJ2-2, with TRBD2 as a possible D gene (6 bases). This clonotype was obtained from a girl aged 10 to 17 with multiple sclerosis. Source material: blood. CDR3: CSVVGGPSNTGELFF. The CDR3 coding sequence is TGCAGCGTTGTGGGGGGACCCTCGAACACCGGGGAGCTGTTTTTT.